Below, 26 T cell receptor beta chains from the same sample are listed, as sequenced in a study of human T cells and chemical hapten exposure. Sample time point: patch test 1, 2 weeks after DPC sensitization. Regarding treatment: therapeutic diphenylcyclopropenone sensitization with weekly scalp DPC. TCRdb re-called the RACE reads with MiXCR, one entry per CDR3 protein. The table includes about 380,000 distinct CDR3 sequences, nearly 5% detected once. Here the sequenced sample was whole blood, taken in connection with sensitization to the hapten diphenylcyclopropenone (DPC). These receptors all stem from a woman aged 45-65 years with alopecia areata. Some clones in this sample may be carry-over from other donors' samples.

In this sample, this clonotype turned up many times. This chain links TRBV11-2 with TRBJ2-7; D uncertain. Trimming removed 1 base at V and 6 bases at J, with 10 bases between. The CDR3 contains 13 residues. CDR1 is SGHAT, CDR2 FQNNGV, per germline. The CDR3 DNA follows: TGTGCCAGCAGCTTAGGTCAGTTCAGCGAGCAGTACTTC. Its translation is CASSLGQFSEQYF.

The chain couples TRBV6-1 to TRBJ2-3; possibly TRBD2 for D (6 bases). The V gene lost 8 bases and the J gene lost 1 base, with 10 bases spanning the gap. This CDR3 is built from 13 residues. Germline loops: CDR1 MNHNS, CDR2 SASEGT. The CDR3 reads CASCGDRTDTQYF. CDR3 nucleotide sequence: TGTGCCAGCTGCGGGGACCGCACAGATACGCAGTATTTT.

This clonotype was observed a handful of times. The chain uses TRBV28 and TRBJ2-4; perhaps TRBD1 as D (6 bases). Germline values: CDR1 MDHEN, CDR2 SYDVKM. This CDR3 region has 15 residues. The V end was cut by 1 base, the J end by 2 bases, with 9 bases between. The CDR3 DNA reads as TGTGCCAGCAGTTTATCAGGGACAACCAAAAACATTCAGTACTTC. It codes for CASSLSGTTKNIQYF.

V is TRBV9 and J is TRBJ2-3; D call uncertain. V shed 4 bases and J shed 0 bases, with 12 bases lying between them. The CDR3 covers 15 residues. In germline, CDR1 is SGDLS, CDR2 YYNGEE. DNA of the CDR3: TGTGCCAGCAGCTTCCACCGGCTTAGCACAGATACGCAGTATTTT. Translated: CASSFHRLSTDTQYF. Combining the CDR3 with reference TRBV9 and TRBJ2-3 gives the whole variable domain DSGVTQTPKHLITATGQRVTLRCSPRSGDLSVYWYQQSLDQGLQFLIQYYNGEERAKGNILERFSAQQFPDLHSELNLSSLELGDSALYFCASSFHRLSTDTQYFGPGTRLTVL.

The chain is built from TRBV27 and TRBJ2-2; tentatively, D is TRBD1 (5 bases). CDR1 is MNHEY and CDR2 is SMNVEV in the germline V gene (reference sequence). This CDR3 has 15 residues. V dropped 10 bases and J dropped 0 bases, with 15 bases sitting between them. The CDR3 DNA follows: TGTGCCACCGCCTCCCGGACAACGAACACCGGGGAGCTGTTTTTT. As protein: CATASRTTNTGELFF.

This clonotype was observed a few times. The CDR3 sequence: CSVDLGIDTQYF. Here the CDR3 DNA reads TGCAGCGTTGATCTGGGGATAGATACGCAGTATTTT. This rearrangement joins TRBV29-1 to TRBJ2-3; no definite D call. Germline-derived CDR1 and CDR2 are SQVTM and ANQGSEA. This CDR3 region has 12 residues. Trimming removed 3 bases at V and 5 bases at J, with 9 bases between.

This clonotype occurred a few times. This rearrangement joins TRBV10-3 to TRBJ2-1; D possibly corresponds to TRBD2 (5 bases). Germline loops: CDR1 ENHRY, CDR2 SYGVKD. Trimming removed 6 bases at V and 0 bases at J, with 9 bases between. The length of the CDR3 is 14 residues. This CDR3 is CAIRRGSSYNEQFF. The CDR3 DNA is TGTGCCATCAGACGTGGGAGCTCCTACAATGAGCAGTTCTTC.

This clonotype was recorded a few times. The chain has TRBV20-1 and TRBJ1-5, with a tentative D call TRBD1 (5 bases). From germline, CDR1 is DFQATT and CDR2 SNEGSKA (reference sequence). Between the trimmed V and J ends, which lost 3 bases and 0 bases, there was a span of 12 bases. CDR3 length equals 15 residues. The CDR3 nucleotides are TGCAGTGCTAGCTCCGACAGTTATAGCAATCAGCCCCAGCATTTT. This gives the protein CSASSDSYSNQPQHF.

This clonotype was observed at least ten times. V is TRBV7-9 and J is TRBJ2-1, with 12 bases that match TRBD2. CDR1 and CDR2 from the germline V gene are SEHNR and FQNEAQ (reference sequence). The J segment lost 8 bases and the V segment lost 3 bases, leaving 11 bases of the junction unmatched. The CDR3 spans 17 residues. In DNA, the CDR3 is TGTGCCAGCAGCTTTGCGGCTAGCGGGGGGGCAGCTGATGAGCAGTTCTTC. Residues: CASSFAASGGAADEQFF. The full variable domain, in which reference TRBV7-9 and TRBJ2-1 provide the parts outside the CDR3, is DTGVSQNPRHKITKRGQNVTFRCDPISEHNRLYWYRQTLGQGPEFLTYFQNEAQLEKSRLLSDRFSAERPKGSFSTLEIQRTEQGDSAMYLCASSFAASGGAADEQFFGPGTRLTVL.

In this sample, this clonotype turned up a few times. The chain couples TRBV20-1 to TRBJ2-2; D is unresolved. The V gene lost 3 bases and the J gene lost 6 bases, with 5 bases spanning the gap. CDR1 and CDR2 (germline): DFQATT, SNEGSKA (reference sequence). This CDR3 comprises 11 residues. The CDR3 DNA sequence: TGCAGTGCTAGTTGGTCCGGGGAGCTGTTTTTT. Translation: CSASWSGELFF.

This clonotype showed up many times. V gene TRBV29-1 combines with J gene TRBJ1-2; the match to TRBD1 covers 10 bases. The CDR3 runs to 13 residues. Germline trimming cut 3 bases from V and 2 bases from J; bases unmatched to any gene: 0. The germline CDR1 and CDR2 sequences are SQVTM and ANQGSEA. The CDR3 coding sequence is TGCAGCGTTGAGGGACAGGGGAACTATGGCTACACCTTC. Translated, it gives CSVEGQGNYGYTF.

This clonotype occurred many times. The CDR3 loop is CASSQVGGRTEAFF. CDR3 in DNA: TGTGCCAGCAGCCAAGTCGGGGGTCGGACTGAAGCTTTCTTT. The V call is TRBV3-1, the J call TRBJ1-1; a possible D gene is TRBD1 (5 bases). Trimming took off 1 base at V and 5 bases at J, with 11 bases between the two ends. The CDR3 consists of 14 residues. The V gene's germline CDR1 is LGHDT and CDR2 YNNKEL (reference sequence). The whole variable domain, remainder taken from reference TRBV3-1 and TRBJ1-1, is DTAVSQTPKYLVTQMGNDKSIKCEQNLGHDTMYWYKQDSKKFLKIMFSYNNKELIINETVPNRFSPKSPDKAHLNLHINSLELGDSAVYFCASSQVGGRTEAFFGQGTRLTVV.

This clonotype was counted a few times. The chain links TRBV2 to TRBJ2-1, with D possibly being TRBD1 (6 bases). Germline V lookup: CDR1 SNHLY, CDR2 FYNNEI. The CDR3 spans 14 residues. V was cut by 8 bases and J by 8 bases, with 19 bases left in between. The CDR3 here is CASWVRGSRDEQFF. DNA of the CDR3: TGTGCCAGCTGGGTCAGGGGATCGCGAGATGAGCAGTTCTTC.

V is TRBV11-2 and J is TRBJ1-5; D is ambiguous. The CDR3 has 15 residues. Germline CDR1 SGHAT, CDR2 FQNNGV. The V end lost 1 base, the J end lost 3 bases, and 10 bases lay between the germline ends. The CDR3, as DNA: TGTGCCAGCAGCTTAGTAGGCCAGATCAATCAGCCCCAGCATTTT. Protein: CASSLVGQINQPQHF.

In its sample, this clonotype was seen a few times. This chain uses TRBV2 with TRBJ1-6; 7 bases align to TRBD1. Germline assignment: CDR1 SNHLY and CDR2 FYNNEI. This CDR3 has 14 residues. V lost 8 bases to trimming and J lost 5 bases; unmatched junction nucleotides: 6. This chain's CDR3 is CASFLGQNNSPLHF. The CDR3 DNA follows: TGTGCCAGCTTCCTGGGACAGAATAATTCACCCCTCCACTTT.

In this sample, this clonotype turned up a few times. The V and J genes are TRBV7-9 and TRBJ1-4; tentatively, D is TRBD1 (6 bases). CDR3 length: 15 residues. Germline V gene lookup returns CDR1 SEHNR and CDR2 FQNEAQ (reference sequence). V was shortened by 5 bases and J by 7 bases, with 17 bases between the two germline ends. The CDR3 loop reads CASSRSTGQGEKLFF. CDR3 bases: TGTGCCAGCAGCCGCTCTACAGGGCAGGGTGAAAAACTGTTTTTT.

Comment on this clonotype: This may stem from a read error, because a much larger clone lies one nucleotide away. V usage is TRBV5-1 and J usage is TRBJ2-7; D is undetermined. CDR3 size: 14 residues. Trimming stripped 2 bases from V and 0 bases from J, with 9 bases between. Germline CDR1 reads SGHRS; CDR2 reads YFSETQ. CDR3 loop: CASSFFWSSYEQYF. The CDR3 DNA reads TGCGCCAGCAGCTTCTTCTGGAGCTCCTACGAGCAGTACTTC.

A few counts support this clonotype. The chain is built from TRBV20-1 and TRBJ2-3; 11 positions agree with TRBD2. Germline CDR1 and CDR2: DFQATT and SNEGSKA (reference sequence). V lost 3 bases and J lost 6; bases outside the gene matches: 14. There are 17 residues in the CDR3. The CDR3 DNA is TGCAGTGCTAGTGAACTAGCGGGAGCCTCTGCCGAGGATACGCAGTATTTT. It is translated as CSASELAGASAEDTQYF.

There are many counts of this clonotype. The CDR3 spells CASLQGVGTEAFF. CDR3 DNA sequence: TGTGCCAGTCTTCAGGGGGTCGGAACTGAAGCTTTCTTT. This chain uses TRBV6-2 or TRBV6-3 with TRBJ1-1, with TRBD1 identical over 7 bases. The CDR3 is 13 amino acids. The germline CDR1 and CDR2 sequences are MNHEY and SVGEGT. Germline trimming cut 9 bases from V and 5 bases from J; bases unmatched to any gene: 9.

This clonotype was observed many times. The V call is TRBV9, the J call TRBJ1-1; D perhaps matches TRBD1 (6 bases). The CDR3 contains 14 residues. Trimming removed 4 bases at V and 3 bases at J, with 13 bases between. CDR1 is SGDLS, CDR2 YYNGEE, per germline. CDR3: CASSMGQTDTEAFF. The CDR3 DNA reads as TGTGCCAGCAGCATGGGACAAACGGACACTGAAGCTTTCTTT.

This clonotype appeared many times. The chain has TRBV20-1 and TRBJ1-1, with D possibly TRBD1 on 5 matching bases. Germline V CDR1 and CDR2: DFQATT, SNEGSKA (reference sequence). The length of the CDR3 is 12 residues. Trimming cost V 6 bases and J 7 bases, with 15 bases left between them. Here the CDR3 DNA reads TGCAGTGCGGGACTTAGGAGGTTTGAAGCTTTCTTT. Protein: CSAGLRRFEAFF.

This clonotype was seen many times. The chain combines TRBV24-1 with TRBJ2-3; D unclear. CDR1 is KGHDR and CDR2 is SFDVKD in the germline V gene. The V end was cut by 3 bases, the J end by 1 base, with 13 bases between. This CDR3 region has 16 residues. The CDR3 loop reads CATSDPDPRGTDTQYF. Written as DNA, the CDR3 is TGTGCCACCAGTGATCCTGACCCCCGGGGCACAGATACGCAGTATTTT.

This clonotype was recorded at least ten times. The gene calls are TRBV6-1 and TRBJ2-3; D perhaps matches TRBD1 (6 bases). The V gene's germline CDR1 is MNHNS and CDR2 SASEGT. The V end was cut by 5 bases, the J end by 2 bases, with 11 bases between. There are 14 residues in the CDR3. The CDR3 protein is CASSSTGFTDTQYF. The CDR3 coding sequence is TGTGCCAGCAGTTCCACAGGGTTCACAGATACGCAGTATTTT.

This chain links TRBV7-9 with TRBJ1-2, with D possibly being TRBD1 (6 bases). Germline values: CDR1 SEHNR, CDR2 FQNEAQ (reference sequence). CDR3 size: 14 residues. V was shortened by 1 base and J by 4 bases, with 10 bases between the two germline ends. The CDR3: CASSLEGVRYGYTF. The CDR3 DNA sequence: TGTGCCAGCAGCTTAGAGGGGGTACGCTATGGCTACACCTTC.

This clonotype was observed a handful of times. The chain employs TRBV28 and TRBJ1-4; D is ambiguous. V gave up 7 bases and J gave up 4 bases, with 13 bases separating them. This CDR3 spans 14 amino acids. Germline-derived CDR1 and CDR2 are MDHEN and SYDVKM. CDR3 sequence: CASTEASFNEKLFF. DNA of the CDR3: TGTGCCAGCACCGAGGCATCCTTTAATGAAAAACTGTTTTTT. Based on the CDR3 plus reference TRBV28 and TRBJ1-4, the full variable domain is DVKVTQSSRYLVKRTGEKVFLECVQDMDHENMFWYRQDPGLGLRLIYFSYDVKMKEKGDIPEGYSVSREKKERFSLILESASTNQTSMYLCASTEASFNEKLFFGSGTQLSVL.

This clonotype showed up many times. J is TRBJ2-2 and V is TRBV5-4; possibly TRBD1 for D (6 bases). The V end lost 0 bases, the J end lost 4 bases, and 19 bases lay between the germline ends. The germline V gene has CDR1 SGHNT and CDR2 YYREEE (reference sequence). This CDR3 has 18 amino acids. In DNA form, the CDR3 reads TGTGCCAGCAGCTTGGGGTCGACAGGCCCAGGAGGCACCGGGGAGCTGTTTTTT. Translating it yields CASSLGSTGPGGTGELFF.